One and the same sample provided the 3 T cell receptor beta chains below, sequenced in a study of T cells in Graves' hyperthyroidism and ophthalmopathy. The source material, RNA transcripts, was used to amplify TCR beta CDR3 regions. The HTBI primer set drove a first-round RT-PCR of the TCR CDR3. A single record per CDR3 protein comes from TCRdb applying MiXCR to the multiplex PCR reads. The profile shows under 300,000 distinct CDR3 sequences, approximately 13% of them singletons. Material for sequencing was blood. These receptors were obtained from a woman aged 35 to 49 with Graves' hyperthyroidism.

The chain is built from TRBV28 and TRBJ1-3; D is undetermined. Germline V gives CDR1 MDHEN, CDR2 SYDVKM. The CDR3 is 15 residues long. Trimming cost V 9 bases and J 2 bases, with 17 bases left between them. The chain's CDR3 is CASLGLGTAGNTIYF. DNA for the CDR3: TGTGCCAGTCTAGGGTTAGGAACAGCTGGAAACACCATATATTTT.

The chain combines TRBV30 with TRBJ1-1; the D gene is possibly TRBD1 (5 bases). The CDR3 spans 14 residues. The germline gives CDR1 GTSNPN, CDR2 SVGIG (reference sequence). The V and J ends lost 6 bases and 0 bases respectively, with 14 bases between them. The CDR3 nucleotides are TGTGCCTGCCCTTCGGGGGGTTTGAACACTGAAGCTTTCTTT. Its translation is CACPSGGLNTEAFF. The whole variable domain, remainder taken from reference TRBV30 and TRBJ1-1, is SQTIHQWPATLVQPVGSPLSLECTVEGTSNPNLYWYRQAAGRGLQLLFYSVGIGQISSEVPQNLSASRPQDRQFILSSKKLLLSDSGFYLCACPSGGLNTEAFFGQGTRLTVV.

At least ten counts were recorded for this clonotype. V is TRBV6-1 and J is TRBJ1-2, with D maybe TRBD1 (6 bases). This CDR3 contains 15 residues. The ends were cut back, 6 bases at V and 4 bases at J, with 18 bases in the middle. Germline V gene sequence: CDR1 MNHNS, CDR2 SASEGT. The CDR3 bases are TGTGCCAGCAGACAGGGCCACGCGGGTGGCTATGGCTACACCTTC. Amino acid sequence: CASRQGHAGGYGYTF.